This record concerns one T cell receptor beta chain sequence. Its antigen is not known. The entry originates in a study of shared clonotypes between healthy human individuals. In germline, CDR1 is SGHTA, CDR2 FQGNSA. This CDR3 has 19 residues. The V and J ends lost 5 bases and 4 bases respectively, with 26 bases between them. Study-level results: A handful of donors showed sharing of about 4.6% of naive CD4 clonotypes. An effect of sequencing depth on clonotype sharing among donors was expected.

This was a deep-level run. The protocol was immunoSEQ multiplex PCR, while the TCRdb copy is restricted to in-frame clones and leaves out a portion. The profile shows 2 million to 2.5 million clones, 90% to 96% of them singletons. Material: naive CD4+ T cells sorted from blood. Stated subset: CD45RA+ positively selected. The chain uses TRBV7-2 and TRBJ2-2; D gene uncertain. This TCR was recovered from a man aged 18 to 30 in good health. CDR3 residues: CASSQRPLTSPLFTGELFF. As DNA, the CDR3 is TGTGCCAGCAGCCAAAGGCCCTTGACTTCACCGCTTTTCACCGGGGAGCTGTTTTTT.